This T cell receptor beta chain was recorded in a study of T cells in Graves' hyperthyroidism and ophthalmopathy. Sample collection date corresponds to first hyperthyroidism diagnosis, prior to any ophthalmopathy symptoms. This clonotype has just one count. Trimming at V came to 8 bases and at J to 3 bases, leaving 6 bases not matched to a gene. CDR1 MDHEN and CDR2 SYDVKM come from the germline V gene. The CDR3 sequence is 14 residues long. TCR beta CDR3 regions were amplified from RNA transcripts. In the first-round RT-PCR of the TCR CDR3, the HTBI primer set was used. TCRdb re-called the multiplex PCR reads through MiXCR, storing one row per CDR3 protein. The data contain about 260,000 distinct CDR3 sequences, 25% of them singletons.

The clonotype originates from a man in his forties with Graves' hyperthyroidism that later progressed to Graves' ophthalmopathy. The specimen sequenced was blood. V and J are TRBV28 and TRBJ2-7; TRBD2 agrees at 11 bases. The CDR3 sequence is CASHGTSGDYEQYF. CDR3 DNA sequence: TGTGCCAGCCACGGGACTAGCGGAGACTACGAGCAGTACTTC.